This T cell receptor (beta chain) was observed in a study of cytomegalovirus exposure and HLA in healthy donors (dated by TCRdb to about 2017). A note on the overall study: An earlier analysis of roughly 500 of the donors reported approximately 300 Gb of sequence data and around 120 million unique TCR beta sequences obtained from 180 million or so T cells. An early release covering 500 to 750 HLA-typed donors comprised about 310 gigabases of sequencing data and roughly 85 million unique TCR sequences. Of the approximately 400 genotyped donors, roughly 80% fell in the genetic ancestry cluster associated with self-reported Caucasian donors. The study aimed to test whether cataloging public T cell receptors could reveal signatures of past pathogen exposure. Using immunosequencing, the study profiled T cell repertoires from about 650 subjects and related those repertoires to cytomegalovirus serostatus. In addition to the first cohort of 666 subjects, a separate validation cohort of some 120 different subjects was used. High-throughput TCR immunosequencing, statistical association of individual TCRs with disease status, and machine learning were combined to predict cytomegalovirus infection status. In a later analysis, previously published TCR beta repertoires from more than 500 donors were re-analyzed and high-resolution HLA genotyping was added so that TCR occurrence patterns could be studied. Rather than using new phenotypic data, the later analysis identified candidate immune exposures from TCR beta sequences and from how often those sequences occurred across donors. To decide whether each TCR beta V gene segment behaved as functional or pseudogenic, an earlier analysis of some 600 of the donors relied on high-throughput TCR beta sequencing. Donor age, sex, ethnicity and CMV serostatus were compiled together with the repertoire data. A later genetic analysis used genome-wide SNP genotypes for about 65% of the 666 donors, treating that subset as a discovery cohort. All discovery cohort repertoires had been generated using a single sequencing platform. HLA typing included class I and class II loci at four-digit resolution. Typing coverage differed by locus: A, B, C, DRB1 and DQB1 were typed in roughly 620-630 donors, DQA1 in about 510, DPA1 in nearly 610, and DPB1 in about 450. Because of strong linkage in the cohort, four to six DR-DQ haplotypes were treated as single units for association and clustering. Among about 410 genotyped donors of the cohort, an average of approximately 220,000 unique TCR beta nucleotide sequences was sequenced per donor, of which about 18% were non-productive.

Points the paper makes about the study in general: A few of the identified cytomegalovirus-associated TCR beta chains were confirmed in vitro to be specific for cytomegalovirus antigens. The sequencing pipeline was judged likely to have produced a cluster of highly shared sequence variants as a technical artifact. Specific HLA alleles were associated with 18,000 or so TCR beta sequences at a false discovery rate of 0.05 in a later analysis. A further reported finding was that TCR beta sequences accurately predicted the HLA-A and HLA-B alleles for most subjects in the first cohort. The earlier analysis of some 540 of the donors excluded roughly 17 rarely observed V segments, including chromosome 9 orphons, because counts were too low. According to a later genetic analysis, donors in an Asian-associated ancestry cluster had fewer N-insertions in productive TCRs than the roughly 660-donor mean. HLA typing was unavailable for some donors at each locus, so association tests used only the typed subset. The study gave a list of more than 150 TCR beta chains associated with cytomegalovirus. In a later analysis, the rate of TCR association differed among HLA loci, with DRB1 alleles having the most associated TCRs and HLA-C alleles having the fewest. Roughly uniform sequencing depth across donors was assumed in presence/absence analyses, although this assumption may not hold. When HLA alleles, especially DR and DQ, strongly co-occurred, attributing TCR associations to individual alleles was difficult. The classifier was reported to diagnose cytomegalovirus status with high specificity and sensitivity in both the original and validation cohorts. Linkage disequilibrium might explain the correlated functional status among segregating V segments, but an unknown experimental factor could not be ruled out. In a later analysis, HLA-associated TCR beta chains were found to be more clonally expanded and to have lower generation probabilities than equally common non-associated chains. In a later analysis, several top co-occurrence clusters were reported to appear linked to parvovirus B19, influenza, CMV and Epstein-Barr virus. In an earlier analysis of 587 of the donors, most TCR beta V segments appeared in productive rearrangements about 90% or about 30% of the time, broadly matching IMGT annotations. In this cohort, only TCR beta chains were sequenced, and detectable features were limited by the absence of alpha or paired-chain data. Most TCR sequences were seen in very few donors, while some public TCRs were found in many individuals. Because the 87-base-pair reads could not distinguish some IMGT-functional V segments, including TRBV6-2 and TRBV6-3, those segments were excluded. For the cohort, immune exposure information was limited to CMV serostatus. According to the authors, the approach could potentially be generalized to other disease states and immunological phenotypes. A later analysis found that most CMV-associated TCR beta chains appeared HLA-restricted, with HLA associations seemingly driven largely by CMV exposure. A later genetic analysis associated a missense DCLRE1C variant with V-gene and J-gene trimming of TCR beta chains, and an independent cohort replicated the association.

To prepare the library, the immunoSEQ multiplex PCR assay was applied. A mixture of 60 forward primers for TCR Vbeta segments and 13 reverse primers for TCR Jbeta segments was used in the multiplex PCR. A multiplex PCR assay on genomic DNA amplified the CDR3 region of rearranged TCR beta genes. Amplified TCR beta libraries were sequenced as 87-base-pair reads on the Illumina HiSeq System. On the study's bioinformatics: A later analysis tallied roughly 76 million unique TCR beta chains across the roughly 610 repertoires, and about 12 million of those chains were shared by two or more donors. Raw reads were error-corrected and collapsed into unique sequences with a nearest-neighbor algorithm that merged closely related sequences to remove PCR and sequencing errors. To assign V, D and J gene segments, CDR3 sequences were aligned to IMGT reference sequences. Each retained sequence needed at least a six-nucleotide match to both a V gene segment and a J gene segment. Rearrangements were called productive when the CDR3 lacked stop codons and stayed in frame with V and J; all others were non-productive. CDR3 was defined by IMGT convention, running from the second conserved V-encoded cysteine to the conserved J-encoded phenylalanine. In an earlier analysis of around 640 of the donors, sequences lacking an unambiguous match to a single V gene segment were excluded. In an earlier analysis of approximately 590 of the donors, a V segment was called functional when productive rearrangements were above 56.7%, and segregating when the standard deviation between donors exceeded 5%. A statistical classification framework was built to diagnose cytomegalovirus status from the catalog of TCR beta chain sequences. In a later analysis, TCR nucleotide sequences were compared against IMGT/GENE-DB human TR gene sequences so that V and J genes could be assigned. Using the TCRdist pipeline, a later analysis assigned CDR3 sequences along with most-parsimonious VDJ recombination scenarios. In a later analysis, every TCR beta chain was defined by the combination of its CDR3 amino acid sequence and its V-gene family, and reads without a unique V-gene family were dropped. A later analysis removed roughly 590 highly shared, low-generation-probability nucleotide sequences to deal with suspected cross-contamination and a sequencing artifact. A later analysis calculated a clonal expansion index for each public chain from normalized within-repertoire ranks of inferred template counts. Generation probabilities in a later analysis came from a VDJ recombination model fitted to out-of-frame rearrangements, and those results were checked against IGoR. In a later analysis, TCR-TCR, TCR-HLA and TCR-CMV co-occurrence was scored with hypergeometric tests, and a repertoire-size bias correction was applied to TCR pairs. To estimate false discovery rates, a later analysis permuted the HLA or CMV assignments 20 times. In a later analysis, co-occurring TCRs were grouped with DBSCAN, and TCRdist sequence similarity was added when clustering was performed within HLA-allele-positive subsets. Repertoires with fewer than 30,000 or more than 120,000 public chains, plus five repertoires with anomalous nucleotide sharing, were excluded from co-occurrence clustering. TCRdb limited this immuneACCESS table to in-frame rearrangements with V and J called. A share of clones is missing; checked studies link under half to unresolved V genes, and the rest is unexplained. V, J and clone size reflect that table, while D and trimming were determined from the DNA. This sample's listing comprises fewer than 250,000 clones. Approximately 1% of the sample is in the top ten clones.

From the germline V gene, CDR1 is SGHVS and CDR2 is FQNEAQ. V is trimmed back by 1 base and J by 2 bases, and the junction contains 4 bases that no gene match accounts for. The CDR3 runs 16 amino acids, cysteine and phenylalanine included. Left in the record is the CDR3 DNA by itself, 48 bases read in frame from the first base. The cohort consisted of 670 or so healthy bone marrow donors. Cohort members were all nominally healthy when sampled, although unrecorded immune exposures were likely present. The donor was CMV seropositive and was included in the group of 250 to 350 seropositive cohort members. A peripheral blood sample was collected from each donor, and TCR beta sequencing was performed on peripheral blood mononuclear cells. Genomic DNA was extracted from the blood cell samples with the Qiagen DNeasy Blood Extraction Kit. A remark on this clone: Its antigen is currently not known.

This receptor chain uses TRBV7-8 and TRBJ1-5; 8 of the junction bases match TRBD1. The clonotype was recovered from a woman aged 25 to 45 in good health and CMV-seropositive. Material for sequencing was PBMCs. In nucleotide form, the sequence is TGTGCCAGCAGCTTAGGTGGGGACAGGCGCAATCAGCCCCAGCATTTT. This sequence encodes CASSLGGDRRNQPQHF.